This paragraph covers one TCR beta chain sequence. No antigen is known for it. It has no much larger one-base neighbor in the sample; base qualities were not kept. This sample stems from a study of cytomegalovirus exposure and HLA in healthy donors (dated by TCRdb to 2016 to 2017). Some background on the complete study: An earlier analysis of approximately 640 of the donors reported about 250 Gb of sequence data and 117 million unique TCR beta sequences from roughly 180 million T cells. Genome-wide SNP genotypes for about 60% of the roughly 700 donors were used in a later genetic analysis, which treated that subset as a discovery cohort. In an earlier analysis of several hundred of the donors, high-throughput TCR beta sequencing was used to judge whether each TCR beta V gene segment behaved as functional or pseudogenic. Along with the approximately 650-subject first cohort, a separate validation cohort of over 90 different subjects was used. The study combined high-throughput TCR immunosequencing, statistical association of individual TCRs with disease status, and machine learning to predict cytomegalovirus infection status. Five DR-DQ haplotypes were handled as single units for association and clustering, since linkage in the cohort was strong. Of the roughly 410 genotyped donors, approximately 80% were placed in the genetic ancestry cluster associated with self-reported Caucasian donors. Every repertoire in the discovery cohort had been generated on one and the same sequencing platform. About 320 gigabases of sequencing data and tens of millions of unique TCR sequences were included in an early release covering about 700 HLA-typed donors. In a later analysis, previously published TCR beta repertoires from hundreds of donors were re-analyzed and high-resolution HLA genotyping was added so that TCR occurrence patterns could be studied. Donor age, sex, ethnicity and CMV serostatus were collected together with the repertoire data. Using immunosequencing, the study profiled T cell repertoires from 666 subjects and related those repertoires to cytomegalovirus serostatus. Rather than drawing on any new phenotypic data, the later analysis identified candidate immune exposures from TCR beta sequences and the way those sequences occurred across donors. Among about 400 genotyped donors of the cohort, an average of roughly 230,000 unique TCR beta nucleotide sequences was sequenced per donor, of which 15% to 20% were non-productive. The study aimed to test whether signatures of past pathogen exposure could be identified by cataloging public T cell receptors. Typing coverage varied by locus: about 629-640 donors for A, B, C, DRB1 and DQB1; 500 to 550 for DQA1; about 590 for DPA1; around 490 for DPB1. Both class I and class II loci were covered by HLA typing, at four-digit resolution.

Receptors were amplified or captured by the immunoSEQ multiplex PCR assay. The multiplex PCR relied on a mix of 60 forward primers for TCR Vbeta segments and 13 reverse primers for TCR Jbeta segments. A multiplex PCR assay on genomic DNA amplified the CDR3 region of rearranged TCR beta genes. On the Illumina HiSeq System, the amplified TCR beta libraries were sequenced as 87-base-pair reads. In the source study's methods: A later analysis tallied some 79 million unique TCR beta chains across the approximately 670 repertoires, and approximately 12 million of those chains were shared by two or more donors. Raw reads were error-corrected and collapsed into unique sequences by a nearest-neighbor algorithm in which closely related sequences were merged to remove PCR and sequencing errors. To assign V, D and J gene segments, CDR3 sequences were aligned to IMGT reference sequences. For a sequence to be retained, a match of at least six nucleotides to both a V gene segment and a J gene segment was required. Rearrangements were called productive when the CDR3 lacked stop codons and stayed in frame with V and J; all others were non-productive. Following IMGT convention, CDR3 was defined as the stretch from the second conserved V-encoded cysteine to the conserved J-encoded phenylalanine. In an earlier analysis of around 600 of the donors, sequences lacking an unambiguous match to a single V gene segment were excluded. An earlier analysis of 587 of the donors called V segments functional above 56.7% productive rearrangements and segregating when the between-donor standard deviation exceeded 5%. A statistical classification framework was developed to diagnose cytomegalovirus status using the catalog of TCR beta chain sequences. A later analysis assigned V and J genes by comparing TCR nucleotide sequences with IMGT/GENE-DB human TR gene sequences. A later analysis assigned CDR3 sequences and most-parsimonious VDJ recombination scenarios with the TCRdist pipeline. A later analysis defined each TCR beta chain by its CDR3 amino acid sequence plus V-gene family, and excluded reads lacking a unique V-gene family. A later analysis removed several hundred highly shared, low-generation-probability nucleotide sequences to deal with suspected cross-contamination and a sequencing artifact. In a later analysis, a clonal expansion index was calculated for each public chain from normalized within-repertoire ranks of inferred template counts. In a later analysis, generation probabilities were computed with a VDJ recombination model fitted to out-of-frame rearrangements, and the resulting probabilities were checked against IGoR. In a later analysis, TCR-TCR, TCR-HLA and TCR-CMV co-occurrence was scored with hypergeometric tests, and a repertoire-size bias correction was applied to TCR pairs. A later analysis estimated false discovery rates by permuting HLA or CMV assignments 20 times. In a later analysis, co-occurring TCRs were grouped using DBSCAN, with TCRdist sequence similarity added in when clustering inside HLA-allele-positive subsets. Repertoires with fewer than 30,000 or more than 120,000 public chains, plus five repertoires with anomalous nucleotide sharing, were excluded from co-occurrence clustering. The clones in this table, taken by TCRdb from immuneACCESS, are in-frame only. Not every clone is retained; where verified, under half of the shortfall comes from an unresolved V gene, and the cause of the rest is unknown. From that table come the V and J calls and clone size; the DNA was used to work out D and trimming. The table for this sample lists about 150,000 clones; 55% to 85% of them were counted only once. 2% to 2.5% of the sample is in the top ten clones.

Broader findings and caveats from the paper: This cohort had only TCR beta chains sequenced, and the lack of alpha or paired-chain data limited which features could be detected. According to a later analysis, parvovirus B19, influenza, CMV and Epstein-Barr virus appeared linked to several top co-occurrence clusters. The authors suggested that the approach could potentially be generalized to other disease states and immunological phenotypes. Correlated functional status among segregating V segments might be attributable to linkage disequilibrium, but an unknown experimental factor could not be ruled out. A total of 164 TCR beta chains were listed by the study as associated with cytomegalovirus. In a later analysis, the rate of TCR association differed among HLA loci, with DRB1 alleles having the most associated TCRs and HLA-C alleles having the fewest. In an earlier analysis of 500 to 650 of the donors, most TCR beta V segments appeared in productive rearrangements about 87% or about 30% of the time, broadly matching IMGT annotations. The earlier analysis of 587 of the donors excluded seventeen rarely observed V segments, including chromosome 9 orphons, because counts were too low. At a false discovery rate of 0.05, a later analysis linked under 20,000 TCR beta sequences to specific HLA alleles. Because HLA typing was unavailable for some donors at each locus, only the typed subset was used in association tests. According to a later analysis, most CMV-associated TCR beta chains appeared to be HLA-restricted, and the HLA associations seemed to be driven largely by CMV exposure. A later analysis found that HLA-associated TCR beta chains were more clonally expanded and had lower generation probabilities than equally common non-associated chains. For the cohort, immune exposure information was limited to CMV serostatus. In vitro tests confirmed that a few of the cytomegalovirus-associated TCR beta chains recognize cytomegalovirus antigens. A further reported finding was that TCR beta sequences accurately predicted the HLA-A and HLA-B alleles for most subjects in the first cohort. A cluster of highly shared sequence variants was judged likely to be a technical artifact of the sequencing pipeline. Some IMGT-functional V segments, including TRBV6-2 and TRBV6-3, could not be distinguished by the 87-base-pair reads and were therefore excluded. While some public TCRs were present in many individuals, most TCR sequences turned up only very rarely across donors. The classifier was reported to diagnose cytomegalovirus status with high specificity and sensitivity in both the original cohort and the validation cohort. A later genetic analysis associated a missense DCLRE1C variant with V-gene and J-gene trimming of TCR beta chains, and an independent cohort replicated the association. When HLA alleles, especially DR and DQ, strongly co-occurred, attributing TCR associations to individual alleles was difficult. According to a later genetic analysis, donors in an Asian-associated ancestry cluster had fewer N-insertions in productive TCRs than the approximately 650-donor mean. The presence/absence analyses assumed that sequencing depth was roughly uniform across donors, and that assumption may not be true.

The cohort comprised 550 to 700 healthy bone marrow donors. All cohort members were sampled while nominally healthy, although unrecorded immune exposures were likely present. The donor was CMV seronegative and belonged to the group of roughly 330 seronegative cohort members. A peripheral blood sample was provided by each donor, and peripheral blood mononuclear cells were used for TCR beta sequencing. The Qiagen DNeasy Blood Extraction Kit was used to extract genomic DNA from the blood cell samples. Relative to germline, V is 3 bases shorter and J is 4 bases shorter, with 7 bases between their ends. Spanning cysteine to phenylalanine, the CDR3 consists of 13 amino acids. CDR3 DNA only is kept here, 39 bases in frame from base 1. CDR1 and CDR2 are drawn from the germline V gene: MGHRA, YSYEKL.

This TCR was recovered from a man between 35 and 55 years old in good health and CMV-seronegative. Sequenced input: PBMCs. The V and J segments used are TRBV4-1 and TRBJ1-3, with the D gene not clear enough to name. The DNA sequence is as follows: TGCGCCAGCAGCCACGAGGGAGGAAACACCATATATTTT. It codes for CASSHEGGNTIYF.